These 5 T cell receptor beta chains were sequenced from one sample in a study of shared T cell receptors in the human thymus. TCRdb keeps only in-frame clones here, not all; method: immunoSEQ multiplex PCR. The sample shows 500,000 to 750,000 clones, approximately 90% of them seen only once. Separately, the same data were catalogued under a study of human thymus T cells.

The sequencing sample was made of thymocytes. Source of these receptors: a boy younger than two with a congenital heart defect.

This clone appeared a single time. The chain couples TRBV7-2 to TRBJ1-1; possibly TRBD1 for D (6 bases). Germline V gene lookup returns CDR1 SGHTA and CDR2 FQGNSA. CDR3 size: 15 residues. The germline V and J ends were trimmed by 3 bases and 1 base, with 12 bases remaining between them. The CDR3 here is CASSFGGGRNTEAFF. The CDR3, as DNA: TGTGCCAGCAGCTTTGGGGGGGGGCGGAACACTGAAGCTTTCTTT.

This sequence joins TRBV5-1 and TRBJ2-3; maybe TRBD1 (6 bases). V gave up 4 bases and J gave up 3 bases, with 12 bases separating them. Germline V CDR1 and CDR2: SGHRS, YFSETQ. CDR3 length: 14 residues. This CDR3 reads CASSVQGTTDTQYF. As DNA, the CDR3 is TGCGCCAGCAGCGTTCAGGGGACGACAGATACGCAGTATTTT.

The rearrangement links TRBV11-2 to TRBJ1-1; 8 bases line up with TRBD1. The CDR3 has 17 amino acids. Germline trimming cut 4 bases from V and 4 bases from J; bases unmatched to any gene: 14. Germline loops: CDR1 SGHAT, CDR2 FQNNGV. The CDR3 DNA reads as TGTGCCAGCAGCTCTAGAGGAGGCACAGGGGGGGGCACTGAAGCTTTCTTT. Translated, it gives CASSSRGGTGGGTEAFF.

The CDR3 loop is CASTEGTGETQYF. The CDR3 DNA is TGTGCCAGCACGGAGGGCACGGGGGAGACCCAGTACTTC. The V and J genes are TRBV2 and TRBJ2-5, with TRBD2 as a possible D gene (6 bases). The germline V gene encodes CDR1 SNHLY and CDR2 FYNNEI. The V end lost 7 bases, the J end lost 5 bases, and 14 bases lay between the germline ends. The CDR3 consists of 13 residues.

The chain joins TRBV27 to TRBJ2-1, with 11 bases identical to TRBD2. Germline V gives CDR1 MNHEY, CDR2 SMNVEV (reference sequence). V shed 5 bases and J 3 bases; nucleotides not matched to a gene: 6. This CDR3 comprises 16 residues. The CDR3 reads CASSGVTSGIYNEQFF. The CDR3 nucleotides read TGTGCCAGCAGTGGGGTGACTAGCGGGATCTACAATGAGCAGTTCTTC.